This T cell receptor beta chain was sequenced for a study of blood T cell repertoires in COVID-19. Looking at the study overall: T cells, B-cell-depleted T cells, or PBMCs provided the cDNA or gDNA that served as material.

Germline CDR1 reads SGHRS; CDR2 reads YFSETQ. J gave up 12 bases and V 3 bases, and 4 bases lay outside the gene matches. The CDR3 extends over 12 amino acids. Seattle researchers signed up patients amid active infection and tracked them longitudinally. Repertoires were generated with immunoSEQ multiplex PCR, while TCRdb's copy carries only in-frame clones and drops some. The sample holds over 400,000 clones, about 89% seen once. This chain connects TRBV5-1 to TRBJ2-1, with 9 bases that match TRBD2. The sequencing input was peripheral blood. This TCR was recovered from a woman between 50 and 59 years old with COVID-19, enrolled during active disease. DNA of the CDR3: TGCGCCAGCAGCTCTCCAGCGGGGGGGCAGTTCTTC. Translation: CASSSPAGGQFF. Variable domain in full (rest from reference TRBV5-1 and TRBJ2-1): KAGVTQTPRYLIKTRGQQVTLSCSPISGHRSVSWYQQTPGQGLQFLFEYFSETQRNKGNFPGRFSGRQFSNSRSEMNVSTLELGDSALYLCASSSPAGGQFFGPGTRLTVL.